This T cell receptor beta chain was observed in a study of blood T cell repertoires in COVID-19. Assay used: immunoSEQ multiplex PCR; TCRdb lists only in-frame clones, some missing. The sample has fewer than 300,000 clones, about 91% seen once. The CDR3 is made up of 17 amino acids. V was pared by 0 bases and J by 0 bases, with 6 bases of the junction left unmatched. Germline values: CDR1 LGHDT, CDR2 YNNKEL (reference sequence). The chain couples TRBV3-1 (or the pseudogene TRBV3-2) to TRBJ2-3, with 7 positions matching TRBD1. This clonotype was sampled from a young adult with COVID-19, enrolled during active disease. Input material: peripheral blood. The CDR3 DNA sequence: TGTGCCAGCAGCCAAGAAGCCGGGACAGCGAGCACAGATACGCAGTATTTT. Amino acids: CASSQEAGTASTDTQYF.